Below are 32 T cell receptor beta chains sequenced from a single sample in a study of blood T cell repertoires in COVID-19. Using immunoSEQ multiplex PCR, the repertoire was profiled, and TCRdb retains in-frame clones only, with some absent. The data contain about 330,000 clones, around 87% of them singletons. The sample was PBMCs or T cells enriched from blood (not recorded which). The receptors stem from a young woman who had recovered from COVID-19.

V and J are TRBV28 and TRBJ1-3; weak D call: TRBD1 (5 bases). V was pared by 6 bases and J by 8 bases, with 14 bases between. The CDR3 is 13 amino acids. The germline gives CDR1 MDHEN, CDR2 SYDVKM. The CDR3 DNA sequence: TGTGCCAGCAGCCGTTTCCCGGGGGACACCATATATTTT. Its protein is CASSRFPGDTIYF.

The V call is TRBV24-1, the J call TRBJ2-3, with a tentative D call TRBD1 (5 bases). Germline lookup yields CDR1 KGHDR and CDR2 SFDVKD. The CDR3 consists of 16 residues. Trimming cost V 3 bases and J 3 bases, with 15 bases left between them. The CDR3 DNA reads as TGTGCCACCAGTGATCCTCGAACCAAGGGGACAGATACGCAGTATTTT. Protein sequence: CATSDPRTKGTDTQYF.

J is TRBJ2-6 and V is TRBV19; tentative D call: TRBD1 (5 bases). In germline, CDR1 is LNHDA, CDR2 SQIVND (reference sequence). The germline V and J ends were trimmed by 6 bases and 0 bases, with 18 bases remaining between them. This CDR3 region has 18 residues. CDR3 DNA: TGTGCCAGTAGCCTAAGACAGTCCTCCCTCTCTGGGGCCAACGTCCTGACTTTC. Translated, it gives CASSLRQSSLSGANVLTF.

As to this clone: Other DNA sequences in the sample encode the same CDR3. CDR3 DNA: TGTGCCAGCTCACCAGGACAGGGGTACTACGAGCAGTACTTC. As protein: CASSPGQGYYEQYF. J is TRBJ2-7 and V is TRBV18, with TRBD1 matching over 9 bases. J gave up 3 bases and V 2 bases, and 2 bases lay outside the gene matches. The V gene's germline CDR1 is KGHSH and CDR2 LQKENI. The CDR3 runs to 14 residues.

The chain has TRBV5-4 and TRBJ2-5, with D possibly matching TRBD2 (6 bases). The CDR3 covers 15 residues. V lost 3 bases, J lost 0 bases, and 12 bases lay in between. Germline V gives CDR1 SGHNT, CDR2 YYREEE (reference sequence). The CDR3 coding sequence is TGTGCCAGCAGCTCGACGTTAGCGGACCAAGAGACCCAGTACTTC. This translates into CASSSTLADQETQYF.

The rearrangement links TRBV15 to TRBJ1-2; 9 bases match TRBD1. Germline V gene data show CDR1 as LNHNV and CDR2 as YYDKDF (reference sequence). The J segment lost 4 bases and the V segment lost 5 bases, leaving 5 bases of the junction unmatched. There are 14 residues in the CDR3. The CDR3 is CATSGGQGFYGYTF. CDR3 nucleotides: TGTGCCACCAGCGGGGGACAGGGATTCTATGGCTACACCTTC.

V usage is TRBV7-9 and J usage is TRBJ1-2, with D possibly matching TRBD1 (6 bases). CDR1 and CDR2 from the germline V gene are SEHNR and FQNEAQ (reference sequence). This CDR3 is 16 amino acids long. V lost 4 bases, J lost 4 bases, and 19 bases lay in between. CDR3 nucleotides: TGTGCCAGCAGCTCGCAACAAATCGGACAGCTCTATGGCTACACCTTC. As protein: CASSSQQIGQLYGYTF.

This chain's CDR3 is CASSQDKSYNEQFF. CDR3 sequence (DNA): TGCGCCAGCAGCCAAGATAAGAGTTACAATGAGCAGTTCTTC. The chain has TRBV4-1 and TRBJ2-1; D is uncertain. Germline lookup yields CDR1 MGHRA and CDR2 YSYEKL. This CDR3 has 14 amino acids. The germline V and J ends were trimmed by 0 bases and 4 bases, with 7 bases remaining between them.

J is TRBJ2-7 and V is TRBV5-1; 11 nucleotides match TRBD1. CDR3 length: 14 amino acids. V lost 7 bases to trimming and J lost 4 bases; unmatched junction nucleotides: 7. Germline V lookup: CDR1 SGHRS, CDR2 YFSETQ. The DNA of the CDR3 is TGCGCCAGCGCCATGGACAGGGGGCAGTACGAGCAGTACTTC. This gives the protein CASAMDRGQYEQYF.

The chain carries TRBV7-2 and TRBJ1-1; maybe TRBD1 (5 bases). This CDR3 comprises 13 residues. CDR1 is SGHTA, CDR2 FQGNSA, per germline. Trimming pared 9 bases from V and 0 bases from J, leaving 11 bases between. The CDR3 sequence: CASGKGLNTEAFF. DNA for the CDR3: TGTGCCAGTGGGAAGGGGCTGAACACTGAAGCTTTCTTT.

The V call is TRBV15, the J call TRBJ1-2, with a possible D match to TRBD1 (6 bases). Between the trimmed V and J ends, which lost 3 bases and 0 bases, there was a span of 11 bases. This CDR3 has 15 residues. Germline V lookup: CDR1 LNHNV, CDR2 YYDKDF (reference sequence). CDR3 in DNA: TGTGCCACCAGCAGCCTAGGACAGCCTAACTATGGCTACACCTTC. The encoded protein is CATSSLGQPNYGYTF.

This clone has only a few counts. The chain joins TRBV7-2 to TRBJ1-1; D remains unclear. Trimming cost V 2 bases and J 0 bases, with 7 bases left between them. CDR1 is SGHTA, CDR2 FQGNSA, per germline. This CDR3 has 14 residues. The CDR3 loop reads CASSLRRMNTEAFF. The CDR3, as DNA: TGTGCCAGCAGCTTACGGCGGATGAACACTGAAGCTTTCTTT.

The CDR3 DNA reads TGTGCCAGCAGCCCAGCGGGGGGACTCTACGAGCAGTACTTC. This codes for CASSPAGGLYEQYF. This chain links TRBV7-8 with TRBJ2-7; TRBD2 aligns across 9 bases. V was clipped by 5 bases and J by 3 bases; unmatched bases: 5. Per germline, CDR1 SGHVS and CDR2 FQNEAQ. This CDR3 comprises 14 residues.

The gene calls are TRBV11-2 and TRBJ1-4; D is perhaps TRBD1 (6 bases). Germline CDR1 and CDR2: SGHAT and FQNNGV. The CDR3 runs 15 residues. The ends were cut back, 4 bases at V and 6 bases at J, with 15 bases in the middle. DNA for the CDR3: TGTGCCAGCAGCTGGTCGACAGGATTCGATGAAAAACTGTTTTTT. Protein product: CASSWSTGFDEKLFF.

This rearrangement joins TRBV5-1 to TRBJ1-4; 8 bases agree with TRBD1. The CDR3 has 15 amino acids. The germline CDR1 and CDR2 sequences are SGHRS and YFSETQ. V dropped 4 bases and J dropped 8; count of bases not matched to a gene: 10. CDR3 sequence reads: CASSPDLDRGEKLFF. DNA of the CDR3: TGCGCCAGCAGCCCCGACCTCGACAGGGGAGAAAAACTGTTTTTT.

The CDR3 protein is CAWTKAGPNSPLHF. DNA of the CDR3: TGTGCCTGGACGAAGGCGGGGCCCAATTCACCCCTCCACTTT. The chain employs TRBV30 and TRBJ1-6; the D gene is possibly TRBD1 (5 bases). Trimming removed 4 bases from V and 7 bases from J, with 14 bases in between. This CDR3 spans 14 amino acids. In germline, CDR1 is GTSNPN, CDR2 SVGIG (reference sequence).

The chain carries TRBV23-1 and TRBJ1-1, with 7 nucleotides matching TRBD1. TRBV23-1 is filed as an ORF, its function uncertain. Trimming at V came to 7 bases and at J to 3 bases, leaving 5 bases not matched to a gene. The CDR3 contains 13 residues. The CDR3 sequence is CASTRDSYTEAFF. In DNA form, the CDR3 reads TGCGCCAGCACCCGGGACAGTTACACTGAAGCTTTCTTT.

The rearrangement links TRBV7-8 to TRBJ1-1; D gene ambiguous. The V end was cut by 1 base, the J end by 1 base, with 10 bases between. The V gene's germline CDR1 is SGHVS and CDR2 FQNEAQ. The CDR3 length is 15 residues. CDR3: CASSLGTGANTEAFF. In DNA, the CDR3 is TGTGCCAGCAGCTTAGGGACGGGAGCGAACACTGAAGCTTTCTTT.

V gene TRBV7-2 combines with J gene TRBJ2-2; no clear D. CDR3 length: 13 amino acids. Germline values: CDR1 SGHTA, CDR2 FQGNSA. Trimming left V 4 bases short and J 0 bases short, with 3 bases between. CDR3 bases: TGTGCCAGCAGCTCTCCGAACACCGGGGAGCTGTTTTTT. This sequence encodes CASSSPNTGELFF.

CDR3 sequence: CASSVGPRSPDTQYF. The CDR3 nucleotides read TGTGCCAGCAGCGTAGGACCTAGGAGTCCAGATACGCAGTATTTT. The rearrangement joins TRBV9 to TRBJ2-3, with no clear D. V was trimmed by 0 bases and J by 4 bases, leaving 12 bases between them. The CDR3 loop spans 15 amino acids. The V gene's germline CDR1 is SGDLS and CDR2 YYNGEE.

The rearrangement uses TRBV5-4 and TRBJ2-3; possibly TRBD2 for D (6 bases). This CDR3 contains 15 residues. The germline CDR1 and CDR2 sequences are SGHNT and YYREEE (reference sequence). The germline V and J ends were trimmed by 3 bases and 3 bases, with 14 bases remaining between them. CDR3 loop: CASSWGGTGTDTQYF. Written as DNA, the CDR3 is TGTGCCAGCAGCTGGGGAGGCACAGGAACAGATACGCAGTATTTT.

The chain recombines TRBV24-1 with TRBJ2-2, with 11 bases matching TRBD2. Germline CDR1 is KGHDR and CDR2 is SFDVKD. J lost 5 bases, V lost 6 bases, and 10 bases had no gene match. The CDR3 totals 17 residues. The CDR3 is CATSLVCGLAGTGELFF. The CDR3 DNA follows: TGTGCCACCAGTTTGGTGTGTGGACTAGCGGGTACCGGGGAGCTGTTTTTT.

CDR3 protein: CASRPTGTRAPYEQYF. The CDR3 DNA sequence: TGTGCCAGCAGGCCTACCGGGACAAGGGCCCCCTACGAGCAGTACTTC. This chain joins TRBV7-2 and TRBJ2-7; maybe TRBD1 (6 bases). The CDR3 is 16 amino acids. Germline CDR1 SGHTA, CDR2 FQGNSA. V was cut by 6 bases and J by 2 bases, with 20 bases left in between.

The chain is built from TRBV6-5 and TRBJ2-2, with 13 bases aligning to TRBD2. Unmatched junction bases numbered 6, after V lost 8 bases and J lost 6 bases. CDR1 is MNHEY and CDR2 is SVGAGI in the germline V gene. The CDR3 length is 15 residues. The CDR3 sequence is CASGGLAGTSGELFF. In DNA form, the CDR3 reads TGTGCCAGCGGGGGACTAGCGGGGACTTCCGGGGAGCTGTTTTTT.

The CDR3 is CASSGRGAPGDTQYF. DNA of the CDR3: TGTGCCAGCAGCGGGCGGGGGGCCCCGGGAGATACGCAGTATTTT. The rearrangement links TRBV9 to TRBJ2-3, with 8 bases identical to TRBD2. Losses at the gene ends were 3 bases for V and 5 bases for J; bases not matched to a gene: 8. The germline V gene encodes CDR1 SGDLS and CDR2 YYNGEE. The CDR3 is made up of 15 amino acids.

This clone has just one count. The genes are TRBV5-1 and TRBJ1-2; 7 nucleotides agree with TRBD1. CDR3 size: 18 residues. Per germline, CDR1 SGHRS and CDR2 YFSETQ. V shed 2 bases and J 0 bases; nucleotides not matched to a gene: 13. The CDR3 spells CASSLNYRLQGSNYGYTF. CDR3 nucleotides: TGCGCCAGCAGCTTAAACTATCGCCTACAGGGGTCTAACTATGGCTACACCTTC.

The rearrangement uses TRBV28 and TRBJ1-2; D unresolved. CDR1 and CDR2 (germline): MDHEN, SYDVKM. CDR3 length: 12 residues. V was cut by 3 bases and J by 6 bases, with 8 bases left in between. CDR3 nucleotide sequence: TGTGCCAGCAGTTTTTTGCGGAATGGCTACACCTTC. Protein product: CASSFLRNGYTF.

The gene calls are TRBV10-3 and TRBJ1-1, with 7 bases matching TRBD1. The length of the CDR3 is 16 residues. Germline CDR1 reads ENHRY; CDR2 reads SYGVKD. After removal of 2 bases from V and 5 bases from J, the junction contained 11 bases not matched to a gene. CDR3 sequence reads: CAISEAWGTVMTEAFF. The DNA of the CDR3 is TGTGCCATCAGTGAGGCTTGGGGGACAGTAATGACTGAAGCTTTCTTT.

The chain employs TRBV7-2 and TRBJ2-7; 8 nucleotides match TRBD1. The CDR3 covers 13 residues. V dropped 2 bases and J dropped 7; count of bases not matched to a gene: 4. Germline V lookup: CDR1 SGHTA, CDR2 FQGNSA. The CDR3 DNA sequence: TGTGCCAGCAGCTTACAGGGGGCACGAGAGCAGTACTTC. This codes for CASSLQGAREQYF.

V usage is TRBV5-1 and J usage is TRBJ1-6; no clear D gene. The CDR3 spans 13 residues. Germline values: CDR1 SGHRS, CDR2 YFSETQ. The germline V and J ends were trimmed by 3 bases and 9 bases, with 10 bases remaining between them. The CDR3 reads CASSYEGFSPLHF. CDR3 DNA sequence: TGCGCCAGCAGCTATGAGGGCTTTTCACCCCTCCACTTT.

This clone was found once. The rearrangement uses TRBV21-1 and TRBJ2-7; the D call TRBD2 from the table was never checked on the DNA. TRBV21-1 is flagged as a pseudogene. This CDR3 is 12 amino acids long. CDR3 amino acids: CASSLRAYEQYF. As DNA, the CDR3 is TGTGCCAGCAGCCTCCGGGCCTACGAGCAGTACTTC.

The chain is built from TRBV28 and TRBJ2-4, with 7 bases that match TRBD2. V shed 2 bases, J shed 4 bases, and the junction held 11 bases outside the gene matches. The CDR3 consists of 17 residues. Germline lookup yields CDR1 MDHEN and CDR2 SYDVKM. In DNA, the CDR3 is TGTGCCAGCAGTTTAATCGCGGCGGGGGATCTTAAAAACATTCAGTACTTC. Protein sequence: CASSLIAAGDLKNIQYF.